A single sample gave rise to the 10 T cell receptor beta chains below, sequenced in a study of cytomegalovirus exposure and HLA in healthy donors. The PCR was carried out with 60 Vbeta primers and 13 Jbeta primers. Sequencing was performed with immunoSEQ multiplex PCR; in TCRdb, only in-frame clones are kept and a portion is missing. Here the sample spans about 110,000 clones, 81% being singletons. Sequencing was performed on PBMCs. Receptors originate from a woman in her twenties or thirties in good health and CMV-seronegative.

Only a few counts were recorded for this clone. The chain is built from TRBV6-5 and TRBJ1-1; 7 bases line up with TRBD1. The CDR3 contains 14 residues. In germline, CDR1 is MNHEY, CDR2 SVGAGI. The V gene end was trimmed by 5 bases and the J gene end by 5 bases; junction bases not matched to a gene: 8. The CDR3 loop is CASSATGSGTEAFF. DNA for the CDR3: TGTGCCAGCAGTGCGACAGGGAGTGGAACTGAAGCTTTCTTT.

The V and J genes are TRBV7-9 and TRBJ2-7; 9 bases are a match to TRBD1. V lost 6 bases, J lost 5 bases, and 14 bases stayed unmatched. CDR1 is SEHNR, CDR2 FQNEAQ, per germline (reference sequence). CDR3 size: 16 residues. The CDR3 DNA reads TGTGCCAGCAGGCCCTTGAGGGACAGGGCCCCGAACGAGCAGTACTTC. Its translation: CASRPLRDRAPNEQYF.

The DNA of the CDR3 is TGTGCCAGCAGCTTAGCAGCGGGAATATACGAGCAGTACTTC. It encodes CASSLAAGIYEQYF. The chain has TRBV7-9 and TRBJ2-7; 7 nucleotides match TRBD2. Germline CDR1 reads SEHNR; CDR2 reads FQNEAQ (reference sequence). V was pared by 0 bases and J by 4 bases, with 3 bases of the junction left unmatched. The CDR3 consists of 14 residues.

The CDR3 sequence is CASSLAMRTGGETQYF. The CDR3 DNA reads as TGTGCCAGCAGCTTGGCCATGAGGACAGGGGGGGAGACCCAGTACTTC. This chain uses TRBV5-5 with TRBJ2-5; 10 positions match TRBD1. CDR1 and CDR2 from the germline V gene are SGHKS and YYEKEE (reference sequence). Unmatched junction bases numbered 7, after V lost 0 bases and J lost 5 bases. This CDR3 is built from 16 residues.

The gene calls are TRBV7-8 and TRBJ2-6, with D uncertain. V was cut by 3 bases and J by 2 bases, with 8 bases left in between. This CDR3 has 15 residues. The germline V gene has CDR1 SGHVS and CDR2 FQNEAQ. CDR3 sequence (DNA): TGTGCCAGCAGCTTTGCGTACCCTGGGGCCAACGTCCTGACTTTC. Protein: CASSFAYPGANVLTF.

The chain carries TRBV5-6 and TRBJ2-5, with D possibly TRBD1 on 7 matching bases. There are 15 residues in the CDR3. V lost 6 bases to trimming and J lost 4 bases, with 19 bases between them. CDR1 is SGHDT, CDR2 YYEEEE, per germline. CDR3 loop: CASNPPGQGGETQYF. CDR3 DNA sequence: TGTGCCAGCAACCCACCCGGGCAGGGGGGAGAGACCCAGTACTTC.

This clone was counted between two and nine times. The chain joins TRBV6-6 to TRBJ2-1; 14 nucleotides align to TRBD2. The trim removed 6 bases at V and 8 bases at J, leaving 6 bases unmatched. The CDR3 contains 15 residues. Germline lookup yields CDR1 MNHNY and CDR2 SVGAGI (reference sequence). The CDR3: CASSPGTSGSYEQFF. The CDR3, as DNA: TGTGCCAGCAGCCCTGGGACTAGCGGGAGTTATGAGCAGTTCTTC.

J is TRBJ1-1 and V is TRBV6-5, with D unclear. The CDR3 is 13 residues long. V was shortened by 5 bases and J by 10 bases, with 17 bases between the two germline ends. CDR1 and CDR2 (germline): MNHEY, SVGAGI. CDR3 protein: CASSLSGRVGAFF. CDR3 coding DNA: TGTGCCAGCAGTCTGTCTGGGAGGGTAGGAGCTTTCTTT.

The rearrangement uses TRBV2 and TRBJ2-2; D is uncertain. The V and J ends lost 0 bases and 2 bases respectively, with 7 bases between them. This CDR3 contains 15 residues. The germline CDR1 and CDR2 sequences are SNHLY and FYNNEI. CDR3 loop: CASSEALGNTGELFF. CDR3 nucleotides: TGTGCCAGCAGTGAAGCACTCGGTAACACCGGGGAGCTGTTTTTT.

The chain employs TRBV14 and TRBJ1-1; D not certain. CDR3 length: 15 residues. CDR1 and CDR2 (germline): SGHDN, FVKESK. V was trimmed by 6 bases and J by 3 bases, leaving 17 bases between them. CDR3: CASSRGGTVHTEAFF. CDR3 coding DNA: TGTGCCAGCAGTCGTGGAGGAACGGTCCACACTGAAGCTTTCTTT.